The 16 T cell receptor beta chains presented below share a single source sample, sequenced in a study of cytomegalovirus exposure and HLA in healthy donors. The PCR used 60 Vbeta and 13 Jbeta primers. The method was immunoSEQ multiplex PCR; TCRdb's version includes in-frame clones alone and lacks a portion of them. The data show some 130,000 clones, with about 74% seen just once and around 3.1% held by the top ten. Source material: PBMCs. These receptors all come from a man in his forties or fifties in good health and CMV-seronegative.

The chain uses TRBV15 and TRBJ2-1; 11 bases agree with TRBD2. CDR3 length equals 20 residues. After removal of 0 bases from V and 10 bases from J, the junction contained 20 bases not matched to a gene. Per germline, CDR1 LNHNV and CDR2 YYDKDF (reference sequence). Here the CDR3 reads CATSRDPRLAGLFLISEQFF. CDR3 DNA sequence: TGTGCCACCAGCAGAGATCCGAGACTAGCGGGACTCTTCTTAATCAGCGAGCAGTTCTTC.

The V and J genes are TRBV4-3 and TRBJ1-3; unclear D gene. With 0 bases removed from V and 10 bases from J, the gap between germline ends came to 13 bases. The CDR3 is made up of 14 amino acids. Germline CDR1 and CDR2: LGHNA and YSLEER. The CDR3 loop is CASSQDIGARTIYF. The CDR3 DNA follows: TGCGCCAGCAGCCAAGATATCGGTGCCAGGACCATATATTTT.

The chain recombines TRBV11-3 with TRBJ1-4; 7 nucleotides align to TRBD1. This CDR3 contains 15 residues. Germline V gene data show CDR1 as SGHNT and CDR2 as YENEEA. Trimming removed 1 base from V and 7 bases from J; junction bases left unmatched: 6. The CDR3 nucleotides read TGTGCCAGCAGCTTAGTGGGACAGTCGTTTGAAAAACTGTTTTTT. It specifies CASSLVGQSFEKLFF.

The J gene is TRBJ2-2, the V gene TRBV7-9; D is ambiguous. Trimming pared 8 bases from V and 5 bases from J, leaving 6 bases between. Germline V gene sequence: CDR1 SEHNR, CDR2 FQNEAQ (reference sequence). There are 11 residues in the CDR3. CDR3 in DNA: TGTGCCAGCTCACAGACCGGGGAGCTGTTTTTT. Translation: CASSQTGELFF.

This clone was detected only a few times. The chain has TRBV27 and TRBJ2-7, with 8 bases aligning to TRBD1. Trimming cost V 8 bases and J 6 bases; bases outside gene matches: 6. The germline V gene has CDR1 MNHEY and CDR2 SMNVEV (reference sequence). The CDR3 consists of 12 residues. Here the CDR3 reads CASGTTGGEQYF. The DNA of the CDR3 is TGTGCCAGCGGCACCACAGGGGGCGAGCAGTACTTC.

This CDR3 is CASSSPDRVRYEQYF. In DNA, the CDR3 is TGTGCCAGCAGCTCCCCAGACAGGGTTCGTTACGAGCAGTACTTC. This sequence joins TRBV5-6 and TRBJ2-7; 7 bases align to TRBD1. V lost 3 bases to trimming and J lost 4 bases; unmatched junction nucleotides: 10. CDR1 is SGHDT and CDR2 is YYEEEE in the germline V gene. This CDR3 contains 15 residues.

On this clone itself: The sample holds other DNA sequences that translate to the same CDR3. The chain uses TRBV5-6 and TRBJ2-1; tentatively, D is TRBD2 (5 bases). Per the germline V gene, CDR1 is SGHDT and CDR2 is YYEEEE. The V end was cut by 0 bases, the J end by 7 bases, with 11 bases between. The CDR3 covers 14 residues. In DNA, the CDR3 is TGTGCCAGCAGCTTGGGTCTAGCTAGAAATGAGCAGTTCTTC. It specifies CASSLGLARNEQFF.

The chain has TRBV11-2 and TRBJ2-5; 12 nucleotides match TRBD1. Germline values: CDR1 SGHAT, CDR2 FQNNGV. Germline trimming cut 5 bases from V and 5 bases from J; bases unmatched to any gene: 6. The CDR3 sequence is 15 residues long. CDR3 amino acids: CASSGGQGALETQYF. The DNA for the CDR3 is TGTGCCAGCAGCGGGGGACAGGGGGCGTTGGAGACCCAGTACTTC. Full variable domain (rest looked up from reference TRBV11-2 and TRBJ2-5): EAGVAQSPRYKIIEKRQSVAFWCNPISGHATLYWYQQILGQGPKLLIQFQNNGVVDDSQLPKDRFSAERLKGVDSTLKIQPAKLEDSAVYLCASSGGQGALETQYFGPGTRLLVL.

V gene TRBV7-2 combines with J gene TRBJ2-7; the D is unclear. V lost 6 bases and J lost 3, with 12 bases in between. CDR1 SGHTA and CDR2 FQGNSA come from the germline V gene. The CDR3 totals 13 residues. The chain's CDR3 is CASSLRRSYEQYF. CDR3 sequence (DNA): TGTGCCAGCAGTCTGAGAAGGAGCTACGAGCAGTACTTC. The complete variable domain, with remaining parts taken from reference TRBV7-2 and TRBJ2-7, reads GAGVSQSPSNKVTEKGKDVELRCDPISGHTALYWYRQSLGQGLEFLIYFQGNSAPDKSGLPSDRFSAERTGGSVSTLTIQRTQQEDSAVYLCASSLRRSYEQYFGPGTRLTVT.

This clone was seen a few times. The gene calls are TRBV9 and TRBJ1-1, with TRBD1 identical over 7 bases. The J segment lost 4 bases and the V segment lost 0 bases, leaving 3 bases of the junction unmatched. Germline CDR1 reads SGDLS; CDR2 reads YYNGEE. The CDR3 is made up of 14 amino acids. The CDR3 DNA reads TGTGCCAGCAGCGTAGAGGGGGCGGGCACTGAAGCTTTCTTT. As protein: CASSVEGAGTEAFF. Supplemented by reference TRBV9 and TRBJ1-1, the full variable domain reads DSGVTQTPKHLITATGQRVTLRCSPRSGDLSVYWYQQSLDQGLQFLIQYYNGEERAKGNILERFSAQQFPDLHSELNLSSLELGDSALYFCASSVEGAGTEAFFGQGTRLTVV.

The rearrangement joins TRBV5-1 to TRBJ2-5, with 13 bases lining up with TRBD2. Germline V lookup: CDR1 SGHRS, CDR2 YFSETQ. The CDR3 totals 16 residues. After removal of 0 bases from V and 4 bases from J, the junction contained 3 bases not matched to a gene. The CDR3, as DNA: TGCGCCAGCAGCTTGGCCGGGACTAGCGGGGTAGAGACCCAGTACTTC. Protein: CASSLAGTSGVETQYF.

CDR3 nucleotides: TGCGCCAGCAGCCAAGGCCAGAGCGCTAACTATGGCTACACCTTC. This translates into CASSQGQSANYGYTF. The chain couples TRBV4-3 to TRBJ1-2; D gene unclear. V lost 1 base and J lost 0, with 9 bases in between. The CDR3 totals 15 residues. CDR1 is LGHNA and CDR2 is YSLEER in the germline V gene.

The chain combines TRBV6-5 with TRBJ2-6; D remains ambiguous. With 3 bases removed from V and 0 bases from J, the gap between germline ends came to 9 bases. The CDR3 contains 16 residues. From germline, CDR1 is MNHEY and CDR2 SVGAGI. The CDR3 region has the DNA TGTGCCAGCAGTTATCTCGACTCCTCTGGGGCCAACGTCCTGACTTTC. The encoded protein is CASSYLDSSGANVLTF.

This rearrangement joins TRBV9 to TRBJ2-2, with D possibly TRBD2 on 5 matching bases. Germline V gives CDR1 SGDLS, CDR2 YYNGEE. V was clipped by 0 bases and J by 3 bases, with 6 bases between them. This CDR3 has 14 residues. Here the CDR3 DNA reads TGTGCCAGCAGCGTAGTGGAGGACACCGGGGAGCTGTTTTTT. Protein product: CASSVVEDTGELFF.

The rearrangement joins TRBV6-5 to TRBJ1-6; 7 positions match TRBD1. CDR3 size: 16 residues. Looked up from germline, CDR1 is MNHEY and CDR2 is SVGAGI. V was pared by 4 bases and J by 10 bases, with 13 bases of the junction left unmatched. The CDR3 protein is CASSFEDRLVRSPLHF. CDR3 sequence (DNA): TGTGCCAGCAGTTTTGAGGACAGGCTCGTTAGGTCACCCCTCCACTTT.

The rearrangement uses TRBV27 and TRBJ2-7, with TRBD1 matching over 10 bases. CDR1 is MNHEY, CDR2 SMNVEV, per germline (reference sequence). Unmatched junction bases numbered 8, after V lost 6 bases and J lost 0 bases. The CDR3 has 16 residues. The CDR3 nucleotides read TGTGCCAGCAGATGGACAGGGGGGTTTTTCTCCTACGAGCAGTACTTC. Its translation is CASRWTGGFFSYEQYF.